This entry describes one TCR beta chain. V was trimmed by 2 bases and J by 4 bases, leaving 15 bases between them. This CDR3 spans 15 amino acids. Germline CDR1 reads SGHDT; CDR2 reads YYEEEE. The data were obtained in a study of radiotherapy plus CTLA-4 blockade in lung cancer. The wider study: Among patients, 15% to 20% showed objective responses, and 30% to 35% had disease control.

Libraries were prepared by immunoSEQ multiplex PCR; TCRdb keeps only in-frame clonotypes and omits some of them. This table has about 77,000 clones, roughly 69% appearing once. Those with chemo-refractory metastatic non-small-cell lung cancer were treated with focal radiation combined with CTLA-4 blockade using ipilimumab. This chain connects TRBV5-6 to TRBJ1-2; D is perhaps TRBD1 (5 bases). This sequence originates from a human donor with non-small cell lung cancer whose response to radiotherapy plus ipilimumab could not be evaluated. Sequences were derived from peripheral blood, sampled from a patient treated with radiotherapy plus ipilimumab. The CDR3 sequence is CASSLGQGTSYGYTF. The CDR3 DNA reads as TGTGCCAGCAGCTTAGGGCAGGGAACCTCCTATGGCTACACCTTC.